This T cell receptor (beta chain) derives from a study of shared clonotypes between healthy human individuals. V dropped 4 bases and J dropped 9 bases, with 8 bases sitting between them. CDR3 length: 11 residues. The donor population consisted of healthy HIV-negative adults with no recent acute infections or vaccinations. Sequencing of unsorted PBMC DNA was carried out using ten immunoSEQ deep assay plates. Per the study methods: Owing to the provision of junction-only sequences devoid of quality scores by immunoSEQ, filtering differed. The repertoire was sequenced with immunoSEQ multiplex PCR; TCRdb's copy has only in-frame clones and lacks some. Clone size and V and J calls were adopted from that table, with D and trimming inferred from the DNA. The sample contains around 500,000 clones, around 80% of which appear only once.

The rearrangement uses TRBV6-7 and TRBJ2-3; D is undetermined. TRBV6-7 is treated as an ORF (open reading frame) with a function not yet certain. The clonotype originates from a woman aged 40-49 years in good health. Some clones in this sample may be carry-over from other donors' samples. Material for sequencing was PBMCs. The CDR3 sequence: CASSSPPTQYF. The CDR3 DNA reads as TGTGCCAGCAGTTCCCCGCCGACGCAGTATTTT.